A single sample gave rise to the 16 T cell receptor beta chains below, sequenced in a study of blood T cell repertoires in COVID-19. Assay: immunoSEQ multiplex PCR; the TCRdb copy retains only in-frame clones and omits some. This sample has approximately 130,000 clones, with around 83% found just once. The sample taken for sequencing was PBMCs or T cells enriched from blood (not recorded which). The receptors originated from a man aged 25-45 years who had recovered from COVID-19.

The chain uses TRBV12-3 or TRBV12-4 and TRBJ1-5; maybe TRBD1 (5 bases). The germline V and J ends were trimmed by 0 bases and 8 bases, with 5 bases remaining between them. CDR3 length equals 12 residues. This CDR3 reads CASSLATEPQHF. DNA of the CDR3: TGTGCCAGCAGTTTAGCGACAGAGCCCCAGCATTTT.

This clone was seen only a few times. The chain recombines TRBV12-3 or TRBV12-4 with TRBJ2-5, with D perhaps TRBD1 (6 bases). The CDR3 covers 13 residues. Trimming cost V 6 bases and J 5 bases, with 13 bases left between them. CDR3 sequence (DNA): TGTGCCAGCAGCCGAGACAGGCGGGAGACCCAGTACTTC. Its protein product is CASSRDRRETQYF.

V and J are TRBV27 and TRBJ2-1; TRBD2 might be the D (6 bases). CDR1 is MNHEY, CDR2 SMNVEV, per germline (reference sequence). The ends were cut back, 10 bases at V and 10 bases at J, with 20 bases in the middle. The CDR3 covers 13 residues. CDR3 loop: CATKNGRREEQFF. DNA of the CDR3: TGTGCCACCAAAAACGGGAGAAGAGAGGAGCAGTTCTTC.

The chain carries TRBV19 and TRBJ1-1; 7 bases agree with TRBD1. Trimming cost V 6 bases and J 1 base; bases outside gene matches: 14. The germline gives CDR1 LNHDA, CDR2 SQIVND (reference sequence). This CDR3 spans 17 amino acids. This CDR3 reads CASSPGQVLRWNTEAFF. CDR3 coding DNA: TGTGCCAGTAGCCCAGGACAGGTCTTGAGATGGAACACTGAAGCTTTCTTT. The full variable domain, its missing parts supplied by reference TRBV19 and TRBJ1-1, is DGGITQSPKYLFRKEGQNVTLSCEQNLNHDAMYWYRQDPGQGLRLIYYSQIVNDFQKGDIAEGYSVSREKKESFPLTVTSAQKNPTAFYLCASSPGQVLRWNTEAFFGQGTRLTVV.

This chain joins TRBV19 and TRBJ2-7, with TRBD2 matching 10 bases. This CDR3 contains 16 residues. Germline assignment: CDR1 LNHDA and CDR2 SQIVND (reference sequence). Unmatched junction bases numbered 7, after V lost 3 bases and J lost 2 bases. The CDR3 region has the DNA TGTGCCAGTAGTATTGGGGCTAGCGGGGGAACCTACGAGCAGTACTTC. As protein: CASSIGASGGTYEQYF.

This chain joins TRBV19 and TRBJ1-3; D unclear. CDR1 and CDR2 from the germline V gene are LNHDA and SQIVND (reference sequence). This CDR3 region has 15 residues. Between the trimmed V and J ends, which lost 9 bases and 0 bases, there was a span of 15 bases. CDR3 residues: CASTLMPGSGNTIYF. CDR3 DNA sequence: TGTGCCAGCACTCTAATGCCAGGCTCTGGAAACACCATATATTTT.

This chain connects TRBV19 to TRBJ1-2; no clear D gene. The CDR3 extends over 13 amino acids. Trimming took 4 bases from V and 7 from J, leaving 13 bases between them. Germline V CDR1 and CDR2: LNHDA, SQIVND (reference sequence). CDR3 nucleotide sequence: TGTGCCAGTAGTACGGGGTATCACGGTGGCTACACCTTC. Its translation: CASSTGYHGGYTF.

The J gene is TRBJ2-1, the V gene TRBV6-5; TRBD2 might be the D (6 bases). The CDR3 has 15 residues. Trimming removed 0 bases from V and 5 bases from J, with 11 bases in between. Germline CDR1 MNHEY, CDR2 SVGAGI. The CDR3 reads CASSYSAGSNNEQFF. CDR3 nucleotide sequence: TGTGCCAGCAGTTACTCCGCGGGGAGCAACAATGAGCAGTTCTTC.

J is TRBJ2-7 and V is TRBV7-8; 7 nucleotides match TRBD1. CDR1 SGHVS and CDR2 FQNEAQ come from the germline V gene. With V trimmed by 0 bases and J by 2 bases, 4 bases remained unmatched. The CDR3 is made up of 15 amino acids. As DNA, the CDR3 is TGTGCCAGCAGCTTAGCTACGGGACAGACCTACGAGCAGTACGTC. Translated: CASSLATGQTYEQYV.

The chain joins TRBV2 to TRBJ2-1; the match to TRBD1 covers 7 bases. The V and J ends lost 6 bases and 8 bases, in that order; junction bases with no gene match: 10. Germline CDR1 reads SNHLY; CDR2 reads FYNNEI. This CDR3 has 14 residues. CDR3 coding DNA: TGTGCCAGCAGGACACAAGGGGGCTGGGATGAGCAGTTCTTC. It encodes CASRTQGGWDEQFF.

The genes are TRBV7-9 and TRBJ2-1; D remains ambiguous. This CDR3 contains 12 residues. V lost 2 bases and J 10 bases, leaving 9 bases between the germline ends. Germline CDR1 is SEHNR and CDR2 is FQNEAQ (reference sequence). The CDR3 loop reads CASSLTDQEQFF. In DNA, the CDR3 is TGTGCCAGCAGCTTAACAGACCAGGAGCAGTTCTTC.

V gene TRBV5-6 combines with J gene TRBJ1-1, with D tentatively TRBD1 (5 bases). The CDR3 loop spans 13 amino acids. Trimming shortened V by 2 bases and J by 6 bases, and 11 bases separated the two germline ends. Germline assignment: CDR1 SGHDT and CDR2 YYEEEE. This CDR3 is CASSFGGKAEAFF. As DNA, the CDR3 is TGTGCCAGCAGCTTCGGGGGGAAGGCTGAAGCTTTCTTT.

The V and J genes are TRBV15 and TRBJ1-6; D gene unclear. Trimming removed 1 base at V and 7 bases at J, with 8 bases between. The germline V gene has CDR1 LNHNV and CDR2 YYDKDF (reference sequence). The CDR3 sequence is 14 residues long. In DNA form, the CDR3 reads TGTGCCACCAGCAGAGGGGGAGCAAATTCACCCCTCCACTTT. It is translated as CATSRGGANSPLHF.

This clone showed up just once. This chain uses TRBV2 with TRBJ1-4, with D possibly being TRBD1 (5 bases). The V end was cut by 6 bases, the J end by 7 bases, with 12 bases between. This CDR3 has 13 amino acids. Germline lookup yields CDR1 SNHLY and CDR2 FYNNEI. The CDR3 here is CASRVDSREKLFF. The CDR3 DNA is TGTGCCAGCAGAGTTGACAGTCGTGAAAAACTGTTTTTT. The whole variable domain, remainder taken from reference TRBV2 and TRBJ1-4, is EPEVTQTPSHQVTQMGQEVILRCVPISNHLYFYWYRQILGQKVEFLVSFYNNEISEKSEIFDDQFSVERPDGSNFTLKIRSTKLEDSAMYFCASRVDSREKLFFGSGTQLSVL.

CDR3 bases: TGTGCCAGCAGCTTCGGGTCAGCGGGGGTGACTGGCTACACCTTC. Amino acids: CASSFGSAGVTGYTF. The chain carries TRBV7-9 and TRBJ1-2; tentatively, D is TRBD1 (5 bases). This CDR3 spans 15 amino acids. Germline V gives CDR1 SEHNR, CDR2 FQNEAQ (reference sequence). V was cut by 3 bases and J by 7 bases, with 18 bases left in between.

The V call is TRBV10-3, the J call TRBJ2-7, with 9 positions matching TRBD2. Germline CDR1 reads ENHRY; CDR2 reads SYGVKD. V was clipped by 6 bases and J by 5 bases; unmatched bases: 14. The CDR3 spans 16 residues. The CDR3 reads CAISAGSGSGVNEQYF. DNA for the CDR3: TGTGCCATCAGCGCCGGTAGCGGGAGTGGGGTGAACGAGCAGTACTTC.